This TCR beta chain was sequenced in a study of T cells in Graves' hyperthyroidism and ophthalmopathy (dated by TCRdb to between 2018 and 2020). With regard to the full study: A discovery cohort of roughly 96 patients, 43 with Graves' ophthalmopathy and approximately 60 with stable Graves' hyperthyroidism, was used to find distinguishing TCR V-J signatures. Prospective prediction of ophthalmopathy was tested in an independent validation cohort consisting of some 18 hyperthyroidism patients and 15 to 17 patients who later progressed to ophthalmopathy. The roughly 100 discovery patients were divided at random into training and test sets in a 7:3 ratio. The study also compared thyroid tissue and blood T-cell repertoires from more than 5 Graves' hyperthyroidism patients. Once sampling was done, hyperthyroidism patients were given methimazole at a starting dose of 30 mg daily, whereas ophthalmopathy patients were given high-dose intravenous methylprednisolone. The paper describes TCR Vbeta CDR3 sequencing of 135 peripheral blood samples, made up of 43 ophthalmopathy patients, around 78 hyperthyroidism patients and some 17 progressor patients.

Sequences LNHDA (CDR1) and SQIVND (CDR2) are obtained from the germline V gene (reference sequence). The CDR3 spans 13 residues, from the cysteine through the phenylalanine. Only the CDR3 region is kept as DNA, spanning 39 bases read in frame from base 1. A distance of 6 bases separates the germline ends of V and J, which lose 3 bases and 1 base respectively. This clonotype was seen many times. The clone's antigen remains unknown. Per-base quality was not reported, and no clone a single base away is much larger than it. Overall study results and their limits: Most expanded thyroid clonotypes (frequency above 0.001) were also detected in blood, a finding suggesting that blood repertoires may reflect thyroid immune responses. In validation, the model predicted progression to ophthalmopathy a median of roughly 6.1 months before onset, with roughly 71% sensitivity and 72.22% specificity. A 13 V-J signature model separated ophthalmopathy from stable hyperthyroidism, with just over 85% sensitivity and 81.08% specificity in cross-validation and 80%/75% in testing. Sample size was not statistically predetermined, and blinding of investigators to group allocation was not performed.

The study excluded patients with uncontrolled infections, other autoimmune diseases, pregnancy or lactation. Diagnoses relied on clinical symptoms, serum thyroxine and TRAb, thyroid ultrasound and orbital computed tomography. Total RNA was extracted with Trizol reagent, and quality was checked on an Agilent 2100 Bioanalyzer. The TCR beta CDR3 regions were amplified from the RNA transcripts. The first round of RT-PCR for the TCR CDR3 was performed with the HTBI primer set and the Qiagen OneStep RT-PCR kit. The libraries were constructed in a second round of multiplex PCR and then size-selected and purified. Libraries were sequenced paired-end with 100 bp reads on an Illumina HiSeq2000. Per the source publication's procedure: SOAPnuke was used to process the raw data, removing reads that contained adapters or uncalled bases, had a mean Phred below 15, or lacked an exact match to the constant primer or identifier. High-quality paired reads were merged using COPE v1.2.5, and each unique nucleotide sequence was defined as a clonotype. MiTCR v1.1 was used to align the clonotypes against IMGT TRBV, TRBD and TRBJ reference segments. Only V-J combinations with frequency above 0.0001, covering about 99% of repertoires, were analysed. The TCS score was defined as the ratio of F50 (clonal expansion) to E x V (chaos), calculated using BLOSUM62-based TCRdist between CDR3 peptides within each V-J. Welch's t-statistics and random forest reduced around 520 V-J features to about 13, which were used in a naive Bayes classifier (R e1071). The similarity between thyroid and blood repertoires was quantified using the Morisita-Horn index. Using fastp trimming at Q25 and MiXCR clonotype assembly, TCRdb reanalyzed the public sequencing data and kept in-frame beta chains. Here each entry gathers all rows of one CDR3 protein and keeps the most common genes and DNA. Clone size and V and J calls follow TCRdb, not the original study. The table for this sample lists 660,000 or so distinct CDR3 sequences; just under 45% of them were counted only once. The ten largest clones capture less than 9% of the sample.

Sequencing was done on a sample of peripheral blood or thyroid tissue (not recorded which). The source is an adult man with Graves' disease, either hyperthyroidism or ophthalmopathy (not recorded which). The rearranged chain carries TRBV19 and TRBJ1-1; no D gene can be assigned with confidence. The DNA sequence reads TGTGCCAGTAGTATCTCGGGGAACACTGAAGCTTTCTTT. This encodes CASSISGNTEAFF.